Below, 13 T cell receptor beta chains from the same sample are listed, as sequenced in a study. The data were produced by immunoSEQ multiplex PCR, yet TCRdb's version contains in-frame clones alone and is incomplete. Here the sample spans about 68,000 clones, just over 90% being singletons. The source material was PBMCs. All receptors come from a man aged 40-49 years with rheumatoid arthritis.

The chain is built from TRBV14 and TRBJ2-3; TRBD2 matches at 10 bases. J lost 5 bases, V lost 3 bases, and 8 bases had no gene match. Germline CDR1 reads SGHDN; CDR2 reads FVKESK. The CDR3 totals 16 residues. CDR3 amino acids: CASSHPPGLALDTQYF. The CDR3 bases are TGTGCCAGCAGCCACCCACCGGGACTAGCGTTAGATACGCAGTATTTT.

The genes are TRBV21-1 and TRBJ2-1. TRBV21-1 is an annotated pseudogene. The CDR3 is 13 residues long. In DNA form, the CDR3 reads TGTGCCAGCAGCAAGGGGGACGGCAAATCGCAGTTCTTC. Translation: CASSKGDGKSQFF.

The rearrangement uses TRBV7-9 and TRBJ2-6, with D perhaps matching TRBD2 (6 bases). This CDR3 has 16 residues. V lost 5 bases to trimming and J lost 4 bases, with 15 bases between them. The germline V gene encodes CDR1 SEHNR and CDR2 FQNEAQ (reference sequence). The DNA for the CDR3 is TGTGCCAGCAGCCAACGCGGAGGGACCGGGGCCAACGTCCTGACTTTC. Translation gives CASSQRGGTGANVLTF.

This chain joins TRBV2 and TRBJ2-6; D is unclear. In germline, CDR1 is SNHLY, CDR2 FYNNEI. The CDR3 loop spans 15 amino acids. The germline V and J ends were trimmed by 4 bases and 2 bases, with 9 bases remaining between them. The CDR3 sequence: CASSGSGAGANVLTF. Here the CDR3 DNA reads TGTGCCAGCAGTGGAAGTGGGGCTGGGGCCAACGTCCTGACTTTC.

The chain uses TRBV2 and TRBJ2-5; D is perhaps TRBD2 (6 bases). The ends were cut back, 8 bases at V and 6 bases at J, with 19 bases in the middle. This CDR3 contains 14 residues. CDR1 is SNHLY and CDR2 is FYNNEI in the germline V gene. The CDR3 sequence: CASGLGGTWKTQYF. The CDR3 region has the DNA TGTGCCAGCGGCCTCGGGGGTACTTGGAAGACCCAGTACTTC.

The chain couples TRBV28 to TRBJ2-2, with D perhaps TRBD2 (6 bases). The CDR3 length is 16 residues. Per the germline V gene, CDR1 is MDHEN and CDR2 is SYDVKM. With 2 bases removed from V and 2 bases from J, the gap between germline ends came to 12 bases. DNA for the CDR3: TGTGCCAGCAGTTTAGTCCGGAGGGCAAACACCGGGGAGCTGTTTTTT. Translating it yields CASSLVRRANTGELFF.

The CDR3 coding sequence is TGTGCCAGCAGCGCGACAGGGGGAAGCACAGATACGCAGTATTTT. This codes for CASSATGGSTDTQYF. This chain connects TRBV7-3 to TRBJ2-3; 9 bases align to TRBD1. This CDR3 is 15 amino acids long. CDR1 is SGHTA, CDR2 FQGTGA, per germline. With V trimmed by 5 bases and J by 0 bases, 3 bases remained unmatched.

The chain carries TRBV15 and TRBJ2-5, with D uncertain. The ends were cut back, 0 bases at V and 4 bases at J, with 9 bases in the middle. The CDR3 consists of 14 residues. The germline gives CDR1 LNHNV, CDR2 YYDKDF (reference sequence). The CDR3 region is CATSREKVRETQYF. CDR3 sequence (DNA): TGTGCCACCAGCAGAGAGAAGGTCCGAGAGACCCAGTACTTC. The full variable domain, with the rest looked up from reference TRBV15 and TRBJ2-5, is DAMVIQNPRYQVTQFGKPVTLSCSQTLNHNVMYWYQQKSSQAPKLLFHYYDKDFNNEADTPDNFQSRRPNTSFCFLDIRSPGLGDTAMYLCATSREKVRETQYFGPGTRLLVL.

The chain is built from TRBV24-1 and TRBJ2-3; TRBD1 matches 9 bases. This CDR3 spans 15 amino acids. The trim removed 9 bases at V and 4 bases at J, leaving 10 bases unmatched. Germline V gives CDR1 KGHDR, CDR2 SFDVKD. The CDR3 reads CATYSHRGQADTQYF. In DNA, the CDR3 is TGTGCCACCTACTCCCACAGGGGGCAGGCAGATACGCAGTATTTT.

This chain uses TRBV5-4 with TRBJ2-7; no clear D gene. V gave up 3 bases and J gave up 4 bases, with 5 bases separating them. The CDR3 contains 11 residues. Germline CDR1 SGHNT, CDR2 YYREEE (reference sequence). The chain's CDR3 is CASSSTYEQYF. In DNA form, the CDR3 reads TGTGCCAGCAGCTCTACTTACGAGCAGTACTTC.

This sequence joins TRBV5-6 and TRBJ1-2, with a tentative D call TRBD1 (5 bases). From germline, CDR1 is SGHDT and CDR2 YYEEEE. There are 13 residues in the CDR3. The V end lost 1 base, the J end lost 2 bases, and 6 bases lay between the germline ends. DNA of the CDR3: TGTGCCAGCAGCTTGCGGGGGAACTATGGCTACACCTTC. It codes for CASSLRGNYGYTF.

The rearrangement uses TRBV29-1 and TRBJ1-2, with D perhaps TRBD1 (6 bases). The CDR3 contains 13 residues. Germline V gene data show CDR1 as SQVTM and CDR2 as ANQGSEA. Between the trimmed V and J ends, which lost 7 bases and 0 bases, there was a span of 12 bases. This CDR3 is CSADGQTNYGYTF. CDR3 bases: TGCAGCGCTGACGGACAGACTAACTATGGCTACACCTTC.

The chain links TRBV7-9 to TRBJ1-2; 7 nucleotides match TRBD1. The CDR3 is made up of 15 amino acids. Trimming at V came to 1 base and at J to 4 bases, leaving 6 bases not matched to a gene. CDR1 and CDR2 from the germline V gene are SEHNR and FQNEAQ (reference sequence). CDR3 amino acids: CASSLGWTGGYGYTF. For the CDR3, the DNA is TGTGCCAGCAGCTTAGGGTGGACAGGTGGCTATGGCTACACCTTC.